This TCR beta chain was obtained from a study of blood T cell repertoires in COVID-19. TCRdb keeps only in-frame clones here, not all; method: immunoSEQ multiplex PCR. The profile covers fewer than 200,000 clones, with roughly 86% appearing a single time and about 2.6% taken by the ten largest. This CDR3 is built from 16 residues. With 2 bases clipped from V and 4 bases from J, the junction kept 5 bases outside the gene matches. Germline CDR1 is PRHDT and CDR2 is FYEKMQ (reference sequence). Sequencing was carried out using peripheral blood. The chain has TRBV13 and TRBJ2-6; TRBD1 matches 7 bases. The source of this sequence is a woman older than 75 with COVID-19, enrolled during active disease. CDR3 sequence reads: CASSLFEGAGANVLTF. The CDR3 nucleotides are TGTGCCAGCAGCTTATTTGAGGGGGCCGGGGCCAACGTCCTGACTTTC.